In this sample, the clone carrying this T cell receptor beta chain turned up a few times. Its matching antigen is unknown. V gave up 6 bases and J gave up 1 base; unmatched junction bases: 4. The germline CDR1 and CDR2 sequences are MNHNS and SASEGT. The CDR3 covers 15 residues. The data belong to a study of cytomegalovirus exposure and HLA in healthy donors. Study observations and caveats: Previous analysis showed most TCR beta V segments were productive about 87% or about 30% of the time. Cytomegalovirus status was reportedly diagnosed by the classifier with high sensitivity and specificity. The likely explanation for a cluster of highly shared sequence variants was sequencing artifact.

The PCR ran on 60 Vbeta and 13 Jbeta primers. Sequenced by immunoSEQ multiplex PCR; TCRdb stores in-frame clones only, minus some. This sample carries roughly 100,000 clones, about 79% of them seen once, and the ten largest clones take around 6.1%. The clonotype comes from a man aged 55 to 70 in good health and CMV-seropositive. The chain carries TRBV6-1 and TRBJ1-2; 11 bases agree with TRBD1. Sequenced input: PBMCs. Written as DNA, the CDR3 is TGTGCCAGCAGAGGACAGGGGGCAGGTAACTATGGCTACACCTTC. The encoded protein is CASRGQGAGNYGYTF.